What follows is one T cell receptor (beta chain) and its context. The antigen is undetermined. Expressed TCRB transcripts were sequenced after all isolated RNA was converted to cDNA. Libraries were prepared by immunoSEQ multiplex PCR; TCRdb keeps only in-frame clonotypes and omits some of them. The sample carries approximately 730,000 clones, roughly 13% recorded once. The data stem from a study of beta chain features in type 1 diabetes. The germline CDR1 and CDR2 sequences are MNHEY and SVGAGI. V lost 2 bases, J lost 5 bases, and 9 bases lay in between. The CDR3 extends over 13 amino acids. Study-level findings and limits: TCRB CDR3s were moderately but significantly shorter in Type 1 diabetes patients in all four CD4+ subsets. The VDJ junctions of type 1 diabetes patients carried fewer insertions and more deletions.

This TCR came from a man between 18 and 35 years old with type 1 diabetes. The sample comprised naive CD4+ T cells from blood. The J gene is TRBJ1-2, the V gene TRBV6-5; tentatively, D is TRBD1 (6 bases). CDR3: CASSYPQGYGYTF. The CDR3 bases are TGTGCCAGCAGTTACCCGCAGGGGTATGGCTACACCTTC.